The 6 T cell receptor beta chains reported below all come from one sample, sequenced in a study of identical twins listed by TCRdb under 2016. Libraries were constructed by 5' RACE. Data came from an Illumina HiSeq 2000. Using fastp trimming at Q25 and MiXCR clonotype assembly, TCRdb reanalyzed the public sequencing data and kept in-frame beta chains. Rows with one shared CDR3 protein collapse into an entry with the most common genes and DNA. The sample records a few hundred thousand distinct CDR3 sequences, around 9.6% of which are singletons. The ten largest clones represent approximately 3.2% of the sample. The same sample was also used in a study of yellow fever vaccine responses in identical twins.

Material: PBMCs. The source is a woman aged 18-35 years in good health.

The CDR3 nucleotides read TGCAGCGTTGCCCAGGGTGAGGGCTACACCTTC. It translates to CSVAQGEGYTF. The chain uses TRBV29-1 and TRBJ1-2; D is possibly TRBD1 (5 bases). The ends were cut back, 4 bases at V and 8 bases at J, with 11 bases in the middle. CDR3 size: 11 residues. From germline, CDR1 is SQVTM and CDR2 ANQGSEA.

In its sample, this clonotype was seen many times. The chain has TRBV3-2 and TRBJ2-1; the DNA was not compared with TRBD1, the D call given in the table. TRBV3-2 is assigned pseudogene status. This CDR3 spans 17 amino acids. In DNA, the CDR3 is TGTGCCAGCAGCCAATCGCGCAGCGGGGCGCCATACAATGAGCAGTTCTTC. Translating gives CASSQSRSGAPYNEQFF.

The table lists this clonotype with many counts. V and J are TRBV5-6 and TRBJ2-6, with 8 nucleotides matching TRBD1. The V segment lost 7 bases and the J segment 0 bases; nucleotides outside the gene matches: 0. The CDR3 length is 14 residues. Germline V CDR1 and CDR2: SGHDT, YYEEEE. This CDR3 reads CASDRGSGANVLTF. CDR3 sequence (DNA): TGTGCCAGCGACAGGGGCTCTGGGGCCAACGTCCTGACTTTC.

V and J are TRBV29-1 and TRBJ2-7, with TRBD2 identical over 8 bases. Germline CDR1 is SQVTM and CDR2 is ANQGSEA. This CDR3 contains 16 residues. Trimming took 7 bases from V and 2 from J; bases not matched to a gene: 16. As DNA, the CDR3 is TGCAGCGCCAACGCCCGGACTAGCACGGGGACCTACGAGCAGTACTTC. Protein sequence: CSANARTSTGTYEQYF.

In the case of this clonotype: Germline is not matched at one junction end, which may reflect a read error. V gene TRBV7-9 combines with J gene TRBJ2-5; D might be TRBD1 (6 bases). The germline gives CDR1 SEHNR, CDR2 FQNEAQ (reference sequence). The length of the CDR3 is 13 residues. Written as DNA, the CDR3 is TGTGCCAGCACCCATCCGGGACAAGAGACCCTGTACTTC. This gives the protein CASTHPGQETLYF.

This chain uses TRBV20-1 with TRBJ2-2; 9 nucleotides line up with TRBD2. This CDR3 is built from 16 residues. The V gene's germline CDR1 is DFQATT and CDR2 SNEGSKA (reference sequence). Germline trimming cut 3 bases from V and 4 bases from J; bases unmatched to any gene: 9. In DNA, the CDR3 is TGCAGTGCTAGGTTCCAACTAGCGGGTTTCACCGGGGAGCTGTTTTTT. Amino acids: CSARFQLAGFTGELFF.